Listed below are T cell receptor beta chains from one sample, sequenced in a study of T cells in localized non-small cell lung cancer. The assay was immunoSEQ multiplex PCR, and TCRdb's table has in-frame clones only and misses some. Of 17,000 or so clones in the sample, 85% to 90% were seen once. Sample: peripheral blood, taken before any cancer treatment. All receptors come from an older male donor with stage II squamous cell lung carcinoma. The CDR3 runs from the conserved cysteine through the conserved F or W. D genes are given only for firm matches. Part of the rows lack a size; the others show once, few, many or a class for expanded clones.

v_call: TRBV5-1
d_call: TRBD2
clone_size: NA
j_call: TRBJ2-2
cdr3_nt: TGCGCCAGCAGCCGAGCCGGGACTAGCGACACCGGGGAGCTGTTTTTT
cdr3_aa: CASSRAGTSDTGELFF

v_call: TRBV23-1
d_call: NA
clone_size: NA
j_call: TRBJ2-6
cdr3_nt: TGCGCCAGCGATCGGAAATCTGGGGCCAACGTCCTGACTTTC
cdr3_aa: CASDRKSGANVLTF

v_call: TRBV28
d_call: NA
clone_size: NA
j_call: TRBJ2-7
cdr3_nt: TGTGCCAGCAGCCTCATGGGGGGCAGAGGCTACGAGCAGTACTTC
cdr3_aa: CASSLMGGRGYEQYF

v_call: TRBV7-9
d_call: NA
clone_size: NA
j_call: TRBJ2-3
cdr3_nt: TGTGCCAGCAGCCGGGACTTCACAGATACGCAGTATTTT
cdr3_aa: CASSRDFTDTQYF

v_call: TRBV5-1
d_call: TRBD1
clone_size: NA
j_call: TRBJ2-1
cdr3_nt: TGCGCCAGCAGCTCGCCGACAGGGGACCTTCAGCAGTTCTTC
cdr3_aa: CASSSPTGDLQQFF

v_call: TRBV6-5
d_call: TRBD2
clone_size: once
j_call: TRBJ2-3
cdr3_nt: TGTGCCAGCAGTTACCACGGGACTAGAGGCTCAGATACGCAGTATTTT
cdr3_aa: CASSYHGTRGSDTQYF

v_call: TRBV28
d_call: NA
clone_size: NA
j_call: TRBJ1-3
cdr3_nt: TGTGCCAGCTCTGGAAACACCATATATTTT
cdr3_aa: CASSGNTIYF

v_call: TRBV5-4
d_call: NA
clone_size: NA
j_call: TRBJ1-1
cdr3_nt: TGTGCCAGCAGCCCCAGCGTGGGGCGCACTGAAGCTTTCTTT
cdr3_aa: CASSPSVGRTEAFF

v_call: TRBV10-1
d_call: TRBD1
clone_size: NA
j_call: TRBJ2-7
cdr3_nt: TGCGCCAGCAGTGACGGGACAGGGACCGAGCAGTACTTC
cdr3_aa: CASSDGTGTEQYF

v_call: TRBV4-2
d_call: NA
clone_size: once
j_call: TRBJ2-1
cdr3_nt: TGTGCCAGCAGCCACCTCCTCGGGCTAGCGCTCAATGAGCAGTTCTTC
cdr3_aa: CASSHLLGLALNEQFF

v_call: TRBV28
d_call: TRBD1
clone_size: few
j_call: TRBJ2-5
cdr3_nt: TGTGCCAGCAGTTCACCCCAGGGGGCGGCCGACGAGACCCAGTACTTC
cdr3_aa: CASSSPQGAADETQYF

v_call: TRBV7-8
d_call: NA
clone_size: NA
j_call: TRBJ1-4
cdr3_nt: TGTGCCAGCAGCTTAGTGTCCGGGATTAATGAAAAACTGTTTTTT
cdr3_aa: CASSLVSGINEKLFF

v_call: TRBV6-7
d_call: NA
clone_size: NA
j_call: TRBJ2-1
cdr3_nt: TGTGCCAGCAAAGTTGAGACTAGAAGTCGCAATGAGCAGTTCTTC
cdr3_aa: CASKVETRSRNEQFF

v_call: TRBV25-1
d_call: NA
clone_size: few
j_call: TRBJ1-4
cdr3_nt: TGTGCCAGCTCCAACGAGGGTGGAAAACTGTTTTTT
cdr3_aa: CASSNEGGKLFF

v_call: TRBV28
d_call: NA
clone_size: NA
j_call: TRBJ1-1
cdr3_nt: TGTGCCAGCAGTACAGGGTCGAGGACTGAAGCTTTCTTT
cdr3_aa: CASSTGSRTEAFF

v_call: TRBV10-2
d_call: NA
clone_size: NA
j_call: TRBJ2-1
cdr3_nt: TGCGCCAGCAGCCGGGACTACAATGAGCAGTTCTTC
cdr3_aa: CASSRDYNEQFF

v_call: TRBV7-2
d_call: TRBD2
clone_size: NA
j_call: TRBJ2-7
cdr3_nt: TGTGCCAGCACCTGGACTAGCGGCTCCTACGAGCAGTACTTC
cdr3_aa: CASTWTSGSYEQYF

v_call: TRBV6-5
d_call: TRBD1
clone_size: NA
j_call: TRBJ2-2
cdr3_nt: TGTGCCGCCCGGGCCTCAGGGGGCAGGACCGGGGAGCTGTTTTTT
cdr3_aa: CAARASGGRTGELFF

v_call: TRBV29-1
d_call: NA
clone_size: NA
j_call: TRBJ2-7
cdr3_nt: TGCAGCGTGTGCCTCCAGGTTTCCTACGAGCAGTACTTC
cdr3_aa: CSVCLQVSYEQYF

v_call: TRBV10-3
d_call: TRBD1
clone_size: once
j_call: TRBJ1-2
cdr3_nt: TGTGCCATCGGCAGAACGGACAGGAACTATGGCTACACCTTC
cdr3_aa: CAIGRTDRNYGYTF

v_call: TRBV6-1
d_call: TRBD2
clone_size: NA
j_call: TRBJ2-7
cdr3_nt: TGTGCCATCCGTTGGGGGGAGGGCTACGAGCAGTACTTC
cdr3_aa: CAIRWGEGYEQYF

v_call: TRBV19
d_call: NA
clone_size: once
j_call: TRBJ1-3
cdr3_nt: TGTGCCAGTAGTATCCGGTCAGACAGGTGGTCTGGAAACACCATATATTTT
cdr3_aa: CASSIRSDRWSGNTIYF

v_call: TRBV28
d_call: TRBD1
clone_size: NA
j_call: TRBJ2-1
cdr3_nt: TGTGCCAGCAGCCCCTACAGGGGGATTTTCTTC
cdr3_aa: CASSPYRGIFF